The T cell receptor beta chain under discussion was sequenced for a study of cytomegalovirus exposure and HLA in healthy donors. Primers for the PCR totalled 60 Vbeta and 13 Jbeta. TCRdb keeps only in-frame clones here, not all; method: immunoSEQ multiplex PCR. The top ten hold just under 2.5% of the sample, which has approximately 110,000 clones, 70% to 85% seen once. Germline values: CDR1 ENHRY, CDR2 SYGVKD. V trimming: 10 bases; J trimming: 1 base; junction bases outside the gene matches: 8. The CDR3 contains 14 residues. As for this clone: Its specificity is not known.

The donors comprised healthy bone marrow donors. General study results and limits: Analysis performed later showed TCR beta chains linked to HLA being more clonally expanded than equally common others. Among donors in an Asian-associated ancestry cluster, a later analysis reportedly found fewer N-insertions than the roughly 700-donor mean. The study designated around 150 TCR beta chains cytomegalovirus-associated.

This chain connects TRBV10-3 to TRBJ2-3; TRBD2 matches at 7 bases. Sequencing was done on a sample of PBMCs. The receptor was isolated from a woman in her late teens or twenties in good health and CMV-seronegative. This CDR3 reads CATCVGGGTDTQYF. The CDR3 DNA reads TGTGCCACTTGTGTGGGAGGGGGCACAGATACGCAGTATTTT.